The T cell receptor beta chain under discussion was sequenced for a study of spatial heterogeneity in lung cancer. The time point denotes: blood at routine non-recurrence follow-up after resection. TCRdb passed the 5' RACE reads through MiXCR, listing each CDR3 protein once. Of 35,000 to 55,000 distinct CDR3 sequences listed, approximately 24% are singletons. This clonotype came up a few times. Sample: PBMCs, taken at follow-up. This TCR was sampled from a female donor with early-stage non-small cell lung cancer.

CDR3 nucleotide sequence: TGTGCCAGCAGCCCTGGGCAGGGGGCATCAGATACGCAGTATTTT. Its translation is CASSPGQGASDTQYF. This rearrangement joins TRBV7-9 to TRBJ2-3; TRBD1 matches at 8 bases. Germline V lookup: CDR1 SEHNR, CDR2 FQNEAQ (reference sequence). V trimming: 5 bases; J trimming: 4 bases; junction bases outside the gene matches: 8. The CDR3 extends over 15 amino acids. The complete variable domain, with remaining parts taken from reference TRBV7-9 and TRBJ2-3, reads DTGVSQNPRHKITKRGQNVTFRCDPISEHNRLYWYRQTLGQGPEFLTYFQNEAQLEKSRLLSDRFSAERPKGSFSTLEIQRTEQGDSAMYLCASSPGQGASDTQYFGPGTRLTVL.